Each of the 23 T cell receptor beta chains below was sequenced from the same sample in a study of T cell repertoires in cytomegalovirus infection. TCRdb re-called the reads through MiXCR, storing one row per CDR3 protein. Of 200,000 to 250,000 distinct CDR3 sequences in the sample, roughly two fifths are singletons; the top ten hold approximately 60%. These receptors lack a known antigen. The sample was CD8+ T cells from cultured PBMCs, taken from culture after CMV antigen stimulation. The origin of the receptors is a human donor in good health (CMV status not recorded). Some clones in this sample may be carry-over from other donors' samples.

There are a few counts of this clonotype. The chain joins TRBV7-1 to TRBJ1-1, with D possibly matching TRBD1 (6 bases). TRBV7-1 is filed as an ORF, its function uncertain. This CDR3 region has 15 residues. V was clipped by 5 bases and J by 4 bases, with 17 bases between them. The CDR3 loop is CASSQNKGGTTEAFF. Written as DNA, the CDR3 is TGTGCCAGCAGCCAGAATAAGGGGGGGACCACTGAAGCTTTCTTT.

The chain combines TRBV27 with TRBJ2-2; D unclear. V was pared by 3 bases and J by 7 bases, with 9 bases between. CDR3 length equals 13 residues. The V gene's germline CDR1 is MNHEY and CDR2 SMNVEV (reference sequence). The CDR3 DNA follows: TGTGCCAGCAGTTTCCCGGGTGGCGGGGAGCTGTTTTTT. Translation gives CASSFPGGGELFF.

The chain recombines TRBV19 with TRBJ2-1, with a tentative D call TRBD1 (6 bases). The V end lost 3 bases, the J end lost 6 bases, and 15 bases lay between the germline ends. The CDR3 sequence is 15 residues long. Germline lookup yields CDR1 LNHDA and CDR2 SQIVND (reference sequence). Here the CDR3 DNA reads TGTGCCAGTAGTATTCTCCGGGACATCGCCAATGAGCAGTTCTTC. Encoded protein: CASSILRDIANEQFF.

The chain combines TRBV4-1 with TRBJ2-1; D is unresolved. V was shortened by 1 base and J by 4 bases, with 20 bases between the two germline ends. This CDR3 region has 18 residues. Looked up from germline, CDR1 is MGHRA and CDR2 is YSYEKL. The CDR3 bases are TGCGCCAGCAGCCAAGGCGGCGGAGCCGAGCCCGTTTACAATGAGCAGTTCTTC. This codes for CASSQGGGAEPVYNEQFF.

The genes are TRBV2 and TRBJ2-1; D tentatively reads TRBD1 or TRBD2 (7 bases each). CDR1 and CDR2 from the germline V gene are SNHLY and FYNNEI. This CDR3 region has 15 residues. V was shortened by 6 bases and J by 7 bases, with 19 bases between the two germline ends. The DNA for the CDR3 is TGTGCCAGCAGAGTCAGGGAGGGGGCGGGGAATGAGCAGTTCTTC. Its protein product is CASRVREGAGNEQFF.

V usage is TRBV6-6 and J usage is TRBJ2-1; 9 bases match TRBD2. This CDR3 has 14 amino acids. V was pared by 3 bases and J by 6 bases, with 3 bases of the junction left unmatched. Per the germline V gene, CDR1 is MNHNY and CDR2 is SVGAGI (reference sequence). As DNA, the CDR3 is TGTGCCAGCAGTTATTCTAGCGGGGCCAATGAGCAGTTCTTC. Protein product: CASSYSSGANEQFF.

The chain links TRBV7-9 to TRBJ2-7; a possible D gene is TRBD2 (5 bases). Trimming shortened V by 1 base and J by 6 bases, and 16 bases separated the two germline ends. Germline assignment: CDR1 SEHNR and CDR2 FQNEAQ (reference sequence). This CDR3 contains 15 residues. The CDR3 nucleotides read TGTGCCAGCAGCTTAGTTTTTGCGGGTAATCGCGAGCAGTACTTC. Its protein is CASSLVFAGNREQYF.

The chain combines TRBV6-2 or TRBV6-3 with TRBJ2-3, with 9 bases fitting TRBD1. V trimming: 7 bases; J trimming: 4 bases; junction bases outside the gene matches: 6. CDR1 is MNHEY and CDR2 is SVGEGT in the germline V gene. CDR3 length: 14 amino acids. CDR3 nucleotides: TGTGCCAGCACCCCACAGGGGGCGGCAGATACGCAGTATTTT. The encoded protein is CASTPQGAADTQYF.

The CDR3 bases are TGTGCCAGCAGTCTCTATCCGGAGGTCAGGGGGAAGTGGTCCGTCTACGAGCAGTACTTC. It encodes CASSLYPEVRGKWSVYEQYF. V is TRBV12-3 or TRBV12-4 and J is TRBJ2-7, with 7 nucleotides matching TRBD1. The CDR3 covers 20 residues. V shed 5 bases, J shed 3 bases, and the junction held 25 bases outside the gene matches.

This clonotype was counted only a few times. The V and J genes are TRBV3-1 and TRBJ2-7, with D perhaps TRBD1 or TRBD2 (5 bases each). CDR3 length: 14 residues. Trimming removed 1 base from V and 0 bases from J, with 7 bases in between. Germline V gene data show CDR1 as LGHDT and CDR2 as YNNKEL (reference sequence). CDR3 DNA sequence: TGTGCCAGCAGCCAAGTGGGGGACTCCTACGAGCAGTACTTC. Translating it yields CASSQVGDSYEQYF.

J is TRBJ2-4 and V is TRBV19; 7 bases fit TRBD1. Germline CDR1 is LNHDA and CDR2 is SQIVND (reference sequence). The CDR3 consists of 15 residues. The V segment lost 9 bases and the J segment 0 bases; nucleotides outside the gene matches: 8. In DNA, the CDR3 is TGTGCCAGCGGTGCCGGGACAGCAGCCAAAAACATTCAGTACTTC. Translation gives CASGAGTAAKNIQYF. The full variable domain, with the rest looked up from reference TRBV19 and TRBJ2-4, is DGGITQSPKYLFRKEGQNVTLSCEQNLNHDAMYWYRQDPGQGLRLIYYSQIVNDFQKGDIAEGYSVSREKKESFPLTVTSAQKNPTAFYLCASGAGTAAKNIQYFGAGTRLSVL.

The chain links TRBV7-9 to TRBJ2-7; 10 bases fit TRBD1. The CDR3 sequence is 17 residues long. V lost 0 bases, J lost 6 bases, and 11 bases stayed unmatched. CDR1 SEHNR and CDR2 FQNEAQ come from the germline V gene (reference sequence). The CDR3 nucleotides are TGTGCCAGCAGCTTAGCGGGCGTGGGGACAGGGGTGTTCGAGCAGTACTTC. It specifies CASSLAGVGTGVFEQYF. Drawing the rest from reference TRBV7-9 and TRBJ2-7, the complete variable domain is DTGVSQNPRHKITKRGQNVTFRCDPISEHNRLYWYRQTLGQGPEFLTYFQNEAQLEKSRLLSDRFSAERPKGSFSTLEIQRTEQGDSAMYLCASSLAGVGTGVFEQYFGPGTRLTVT.

This clonotype has just a few counts. CDR3 in DNA: TGTGCCAGCAGCCAAGAATTCAGGGGGCGAACCGGGGAGCTGTTTTTT. This codes for CASSQEFRGRTGELFF. J is TRBJ2-2 and V is TRBV14, with TRBD1 matching over 8 bases. The length of the CDR3 is 16 residues. The V segment lost 0 bases and the J segment 5 bases; nucleotides outside the gene matches: 5. Per the germline V gene, CDR1 is SGHDN and CDR2 is FVKESK.

A remark on this clonotype: The junction shows a germline mismatch at one end, possibly a read error. The V and J genes are TRBV27 and TRBJ1-1, with D hard to call. Germline lookup yields CDR1 MNHEY and CDR2 SMNVEV (reference sequence). CDR3 length: 13 residues. In nucleotides, the CDR3 is TGTTCCAGCAGTTACACCGTGAACACTGAATCTTTCTTT. Its protein product is CSSSYTVNTESFF.

This clonotype was counted between two and nine times. The chain uses TRBV24-1 and TRBJ2-5; TRBD2 matches at 9 bases. V lost 5 bases, J lost 1 base, and 7 bases stayed unmatched. Per germline, CDR1 KGHDR and CDR2 SFDVKD. The CDR3 spans 16 residues. Written as DNA, the CDR3 is TGTGCCACCAGTGTTGGCGGGAGGGCCGGCCAAGAGACCCAGTACTTC. It codes for CATSVGGRAGQETQYF.

There are a few counts of this clonotype. This chain links TRBV20-1 with TRBJ1-4; D unresolved. CDR3 length equals 16 residues. V lost 3 bases, J lost 0 bases, and 14 bases lay in between. Germline V gene sequence: CDR1 DFQATT, CDR2 SNEGSKA (reference sequence). As DNA, the CDR3 is TGCAGTGCTAGTCCCCGGGGAGGAGCAACTAATGAAAAACTGTTTTTT. It encodes CSASPRGGATNEKLFF.

As regards this clonotype: This may stem from a read error, because a much larger clone lies one nucleotide away. V gene TRBV7-2 combines with J gene TRBJ2-3, with 8 bases that match TRBD2. Per germline, CDR1 SGHTA and CDR2 FQGNSA. The CDR3 is made up of 15 amino acids. The CDR3 sequence: CDSSLGPSGTDTQYF. The CDR3 DNA reads as TGTGACAGCAGCTTAGGTCCTAGCGGGACAGATACGCAGTATTTT.

This sequence joins TRBV5-1 and TRBJ2-1; D is possibly TRBD1 (6 bases). The CDR3 totals 16 residues. Germline CDR1 and CDR2: SGHRS and YFSETQ. With 4 bases removed from V and 3 bases from J, the gap between germline ends came to 17 bases. The CDR3, as DNA: TGCGCCAGCAGCACCGGAAACAGGGTAGACTACAATGAGCAGTTCTTC. It translates to CASSTGNRVDYNEQFF.

The sample holds a few counts of this clonotype. The J gene is TRBJ2-2, the V gene TRBV11-3; possible D gene TRBD1, 5 bases. V gave up 6 bases and J gave up 7 bases, with 12 bases separating them. The CDR3 covers 13 residues. The germline V gene encodes CDR1 SGHNT and CDR2 YENEEA. The CDR3 reads CASSPGLSGELFF. The CDR3 DNA is TGTGCCAGCAGTCCAGGGTTGAGCGGGGAGCTGTTTTTT.

The chain recombines TRBV7-3 with TRBJ2-1; D may correspond to TRBD1 or TRBD2 (5 bases each). The length of the CDR3 is 15 residues. The V gene lost 0 bases and the J gene lost 4 bases, with 10 bases spanning the gap. CDR1 is SGHTA, CDR2 FQGTGA, per germline. The CDR3, as DNA: TGTGCCAGCAGCTTAACCTGGGACCATTACAATGAGCAGTTCTTC. It encodes CASSLTWDHYNEQFF.

The chain is built from TRBV4-1 and TRBJ2-5; the D gene could be TRBD1 or TRBD2 (5 bases each). The germline gives CDR1 MGHRA, CDR2 YSYEKL. With 3 bases removed from V and 1 base from J, the gap between germline ends came to 12 bases. There are 15 residues in the CDR3. The CDR3: CASSHDPGTQETQYF. In nucleotides, the CDR3 is TGCGCCAGCAGCCATGATCCCGGGACCCAAGAGACCCAGTACTTC.

The CDR3 is CASSPPDRNYGYTF. The CDR3 DNA reads as TGTGCCAGCAGCCCGCCGGACCGCAACTATGGCTACACCTTC. This sequence joins TRBV7-6 and TRBJ1-2; D unclear. Trimming removed 5 bases at V and 2 bases at J, with 12 bases between. Germline-derived CDR1 and CDR2 are SGHVS and FNYEAQ. CDR3 length: 14 residues.

This clonotype was counted only a few times. This chain joins TRBV5-1 and TRBJ2-7; 8 bases align to TRBD2. V was pared by 5 bases and J by 0 bases, with 10 bases of the junction left unmatched. The CDR3 extends over 16 amino acids. The germline CDR1 and CDR2 sequences are SGHRS and YFSETQ. DNA of the CDR3: TGCGCCAGCAGGGAGTCTAGCGGGTCCAGCTCCTACGAGCAGTACTTC. The encoded protein is CASRESSGSSSYEQYF.